A single T cell receptor beta chain is shown here with its context. What it binds is not known. Profiling relied on immunoSEQ multiplex PCR, and the TCRdb table lists in-frame clones only, not all of them. Of around 37,000 clones in the sample, 89% were seen once. These data are taken from a study of regulatory and conventional T cells in RAG deficiency. Notes on the study in general: Shannon entropy fell and Simpson indices rose in RAG-deficient patients. In Omenn syndrome, Treg and Tconv repertoires overlapped >90%.

The germline gives CDR1 LNHDA, CDR2 SQIVND (reference sequence). The trim removed 4 bases at V and 0 bases at J, leaving 2 bases unmatched. This CDR3 comprises 16 residues. These data also formed part of another study, on regulatory T cells. From that study: The primer mix had 52 TRBV and 13 TRBJ primers.

The sequenced material came from CD8+ T cells sorted from blood. The sequence was obtained from a human donor in good health. This chain links TRBV19 with TRBJ2-2, with TRBD1 identical over 10 bases. The CDR3 DNA is TGTGCCAGTAGTACTGGACAGGGGGCGAACACCGGGGAGCTGTTTTTT. As protein: CASSTGQGANTGELFF.